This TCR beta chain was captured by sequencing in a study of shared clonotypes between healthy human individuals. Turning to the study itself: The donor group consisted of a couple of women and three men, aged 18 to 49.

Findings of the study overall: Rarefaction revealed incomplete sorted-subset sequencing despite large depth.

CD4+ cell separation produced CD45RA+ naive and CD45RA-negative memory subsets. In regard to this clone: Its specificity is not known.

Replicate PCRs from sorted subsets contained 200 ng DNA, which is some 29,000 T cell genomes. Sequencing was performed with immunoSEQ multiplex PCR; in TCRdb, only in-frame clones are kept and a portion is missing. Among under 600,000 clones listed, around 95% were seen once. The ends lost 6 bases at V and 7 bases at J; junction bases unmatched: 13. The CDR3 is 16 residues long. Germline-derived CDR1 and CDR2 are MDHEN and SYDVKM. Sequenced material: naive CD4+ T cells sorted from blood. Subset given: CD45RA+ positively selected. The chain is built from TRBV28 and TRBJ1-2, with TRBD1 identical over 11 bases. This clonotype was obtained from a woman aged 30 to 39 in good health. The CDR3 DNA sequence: TGTGCCAGCAGACAGCCGGGACAGGGGGAATTGGTTGGCTACACCTTC. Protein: CASRQPGQGELVGYTF.